The 9 T cell receptor beta chains below come from one sample, sequenced in a study of T cell responses to AZD1222 COVID-19 vaccine. Method: immunoSEQ multiplex PCR; TCRdb's copy keeps in-frame clones and lacks some. Of around 150,000 clones in the sample, approximately 85% are singletons; the top ten hold around 7.9%. This specimen was peripheral blood, taken 28 days after the second dose of the MenACWY control vaccine. These receptors all stem from an adult who received the MenACWY meningococcal vaccine as a control.

The rearrangement links TRBV27 to TRBJ1-1, with a tentative D call TRBD1 (5 bases). Between the trimmed V and J ends, which lost 6 bases and 4 bases, there was a span of 9 bases. The CDR3 totals 12 residues. CDR1 is MNHEY, CDR2 SMNVEV, per germline (reference sequence). CDR3 nucleotides: TGTGCCAGCAGGGGGGTGGGCACTGAAGCTTTCTTT. The encoded protein is CASRGVGTEAFF.

This clone was found once. This sequence joins TRBV10-1 and TRBJ2-2; D ambiguous. V lost 4 bases and J lost 5, with 8 bases in between. Looked up from germline, CDR1 is WNHNN and CDR2 is SYGVQD (reference sequence). The CDR3 extends over 13 amino acids. CDR3 loop: CASSGGGTGELFF. The CDR3 DNA is TGCGCCAGCAGTGGGGGTGGTACCGGGGAGCTGTTTTTT.

The chain has TRBV7-8 and TRBJ1-5; D unresolved. With 5 bases removed from V and 0 bases from J, the gap between germline ends came to 14 bases. The CDR3 is 16 residues long. From germline, CDR1 is SGHVS and CDR2 FQNEAQ. CDR3 protein: CASSPHAQDSNQPQHF. The CDR3 DNA reads TGTGCCAGCAGCCCCCACGCGCAGGATAGCAATCAGCCCCAGCATTTT.

The J gene is TRBJ1-2, the V gene TRBV24-1; 7 nucleotides line up with TRBD1. There are 17 residues in the CDR3. Looked up from germline, CDR1 is KGHDR and CDR2 is SFDVKD. The J segment lost 8 bases and the V segment lost 5 bases, leaving 19 bases of the junction unmatched. CDR3 DNA sequence: TGTGCCACCAGTGGCTCGGAAACCGACAGGGAATCGTGGGGCTACACCTTC. It is translated as CATSGSETDRESWGYTF.

The V call is TRBV7-9, the J call TRBJ2-5, with a weak D call TRBD1 (6 bases). Germline CDR1 reads SEHNR; CDR2 reads FQNEAQ (reference sequence). This CDR3 has 14 residues. Deletions cut 5 bases from V and 5 bases from J, with 15 bases between. Here the CDR3 DNA reads TGTGCCAGCAGCCCGACGGGACACCCGGAGACCCAGTACTTC. Its translation: CASSPTGHPETQYF.

This clone appeared a single time. The V gene is TRBV20-1, the J gene TRBJ2-7; D may be TRBD1 (6 bases). CDR1 and CDR2 from the germline V gene are DFQATT and SNEGSKA (reference sequence). This CDR3 contains 11 residues. Trimming took 2 bases from V and 9 from J, leaving 11 bases between them. CDR3 loop: CSARSGVGQYF. As DNA, the CDR3 is TGCAGTGCTAGATCAGGGGTTGGGCAGTACTTC.

The chain joins TRBV28 to TRBJ2-7; D unclear. The CDR3 consists of 14 residues. The V end lost 3 bases, the J end lost 5 bases, and 14 bases lay between the germline ends. CDR1 is MDHEN, CDR2 SYDVKM, per germline. CDR3 DNA: TGTGCCAGCAGTTTGGGCGGCCCTGTAAACGAGCAGTACGTC. Translating it yields CASSLGGPVNEQYV.

The J gene is TRBJ1-1, the V gene TRBV7-8, with 9 bases fitting TRBD1. V lost 5 bases to trimming and J lost 9 bases; unmatched junction nucleotides: 10. CDR3 length: 14 amino acids. Germline CDR1 and CDR2: SGHVS and FQNEAQ. Here the CDR3 DNA reads TGTGCCAGCAGCACCCGATCCGGGACAGGGAAAGCTTTCTTT. Protein sequence: CASSTRSGTGKAFF.

This rearrangement joins TRBV5-4 to TRBJ1-1; D is unresolved. The ends were cut back, 0 bases at V and 10 bases at J, with 10 bases in the middle. The V gene's germline CDR1 is SGHNT and CDR2 YYREEE (reference sequence). The CDR3 loop spans 12 amino acids. CDR3 in amino acids: CASSLGRDGAFF. The CDR3 DNA sequence: TGTGCCAGCAGCTTGGGGCGCGATGGAGCTTTCTTT.